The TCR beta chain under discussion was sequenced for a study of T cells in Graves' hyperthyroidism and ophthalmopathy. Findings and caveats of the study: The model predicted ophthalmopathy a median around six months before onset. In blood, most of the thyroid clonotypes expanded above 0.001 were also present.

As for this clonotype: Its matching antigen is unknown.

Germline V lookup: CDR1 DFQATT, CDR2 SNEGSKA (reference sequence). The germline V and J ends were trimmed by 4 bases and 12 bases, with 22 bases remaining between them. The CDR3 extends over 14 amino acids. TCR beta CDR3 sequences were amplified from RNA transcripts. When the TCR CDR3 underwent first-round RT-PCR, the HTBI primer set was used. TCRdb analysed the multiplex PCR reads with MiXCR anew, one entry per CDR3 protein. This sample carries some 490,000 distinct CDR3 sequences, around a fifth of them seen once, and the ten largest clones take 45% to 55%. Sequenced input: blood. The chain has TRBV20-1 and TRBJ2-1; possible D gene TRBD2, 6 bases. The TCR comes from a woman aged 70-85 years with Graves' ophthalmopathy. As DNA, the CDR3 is TGCAGTGCTATTTTTGCGGGGACCCAGAATTCGCAGTTCTTC. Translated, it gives CSAIFAGTQNSQFF.